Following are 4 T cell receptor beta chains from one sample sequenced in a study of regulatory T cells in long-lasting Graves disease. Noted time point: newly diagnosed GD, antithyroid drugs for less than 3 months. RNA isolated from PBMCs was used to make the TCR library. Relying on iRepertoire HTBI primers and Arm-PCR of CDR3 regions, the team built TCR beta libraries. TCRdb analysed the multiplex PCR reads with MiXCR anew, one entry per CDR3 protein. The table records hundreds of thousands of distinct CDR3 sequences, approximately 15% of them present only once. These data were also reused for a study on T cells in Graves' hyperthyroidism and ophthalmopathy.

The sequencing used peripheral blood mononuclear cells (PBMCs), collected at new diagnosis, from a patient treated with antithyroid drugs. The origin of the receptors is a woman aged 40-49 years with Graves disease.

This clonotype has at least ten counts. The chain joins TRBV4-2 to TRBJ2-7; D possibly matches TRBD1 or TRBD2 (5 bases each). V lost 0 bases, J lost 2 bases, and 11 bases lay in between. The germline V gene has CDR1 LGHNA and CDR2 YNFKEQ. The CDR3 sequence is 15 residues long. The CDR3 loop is CASSQDGTYPYEQYF. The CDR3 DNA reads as TGTGCCAGCAGCCAAGATGGGACGTATCCCTACGAGCAGTACTTC.

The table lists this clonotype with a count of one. The CDR3, as DNA: TGTGCCAGCTCACCACGACAGCTTCTGCGAGCCACTGAAGCTTTCTTT. The encoded protein is CASSPRQLLRATEAFF. The chain carries TRBV18 and TRBJ1-1, with D tentatively TRBD1 (5 bases). Germline V gene sequence: CDR1 KGHSH, CDR2 LQKENI. The V gene lost 1 base and the J gene lost 4 bases, with 16 bases spanning the gap. The CDR3 runs to 16 residues.

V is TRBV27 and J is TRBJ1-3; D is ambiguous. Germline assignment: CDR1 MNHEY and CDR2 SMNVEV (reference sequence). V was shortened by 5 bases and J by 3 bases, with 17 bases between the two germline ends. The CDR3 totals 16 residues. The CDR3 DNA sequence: TGTGCCAGCAGTCCCAGACCAACTCGCCGTGGAAACACCATATATTTT. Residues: CASSPRPTRRGNTIYF.

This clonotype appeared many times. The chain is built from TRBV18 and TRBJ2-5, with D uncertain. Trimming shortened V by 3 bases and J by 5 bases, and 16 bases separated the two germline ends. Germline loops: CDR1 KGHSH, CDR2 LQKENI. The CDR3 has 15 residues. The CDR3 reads CASSPERSGSETQYF. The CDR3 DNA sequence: TGTGCCAGCTCACCGGAGCGATCGGGCTCGGAGACCCAGTACTTC.